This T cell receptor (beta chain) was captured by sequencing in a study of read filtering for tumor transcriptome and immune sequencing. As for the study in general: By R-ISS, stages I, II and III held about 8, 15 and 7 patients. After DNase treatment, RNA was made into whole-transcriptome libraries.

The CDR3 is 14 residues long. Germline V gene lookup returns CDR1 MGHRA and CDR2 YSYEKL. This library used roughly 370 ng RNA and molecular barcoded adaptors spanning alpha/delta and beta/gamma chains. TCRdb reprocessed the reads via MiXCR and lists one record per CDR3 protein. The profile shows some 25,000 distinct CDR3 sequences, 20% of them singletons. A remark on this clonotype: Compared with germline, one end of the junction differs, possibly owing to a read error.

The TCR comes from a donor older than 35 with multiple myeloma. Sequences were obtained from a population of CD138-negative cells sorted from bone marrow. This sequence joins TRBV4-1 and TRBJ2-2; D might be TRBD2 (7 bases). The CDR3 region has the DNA TGCGCCAGCAGCGACCGGGGGGACACCTGGGAGCTGTTTTTT. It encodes CASSDRGDTWELFF.